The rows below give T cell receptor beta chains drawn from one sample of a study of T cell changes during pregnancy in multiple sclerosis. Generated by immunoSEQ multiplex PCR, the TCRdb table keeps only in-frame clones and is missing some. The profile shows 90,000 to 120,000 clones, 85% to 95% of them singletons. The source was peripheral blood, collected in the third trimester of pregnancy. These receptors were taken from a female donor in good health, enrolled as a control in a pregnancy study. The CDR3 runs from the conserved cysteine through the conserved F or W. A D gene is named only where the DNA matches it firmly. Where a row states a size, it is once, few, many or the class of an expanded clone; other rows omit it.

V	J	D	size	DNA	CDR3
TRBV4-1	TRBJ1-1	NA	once	TGCGCCAGCAGCCAAGGGATCGCGGGCCTAACGTCGGGCACTGAAGCTTTCTTT	CASSQGIAGLTSGTEAFF
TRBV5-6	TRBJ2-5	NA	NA	TGTGCCAGCAGCCCGCGGGACTTCCAAGAGACCCAGTACTTC	CASSPRDFQETQYF
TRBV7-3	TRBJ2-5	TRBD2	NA	TGTGCCAGCAGTCGGGGGGGCGAGCAAGAGACCCAGTACTTC	CASSRGGEQETQYF
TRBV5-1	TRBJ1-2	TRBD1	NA	TGCGCCAGCAGCTTGGCCGGGACAGCTAGAGGCTACACCTTC	CASSLAGTARGYTF
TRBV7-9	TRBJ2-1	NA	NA	TGTGCCAGCAGCCCTCTCTACAATGAGCAGTTCTTC	CASSPLYNEQFF
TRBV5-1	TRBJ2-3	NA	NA	TGCGCCAGCAGCTCAATAGAAAAGGGGGTTACAGATACGCAGTATTTT	CASSSIEKGVTDTQYF
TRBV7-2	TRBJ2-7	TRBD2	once	TGTGCCAGCAGCTTAGGCGGCGGGGGGTCCTACGAGCAGTACTTC	CASSLGGGGSYEQYF
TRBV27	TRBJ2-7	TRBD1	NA	TGTGCCAGCAGTTACTCCGGGCAGGGGGCGACCTACGAGCAGTACTTC	CASSYSGQGATYEQYF
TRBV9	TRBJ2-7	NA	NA	TGTGCCAGCAGCGTCGCACCCACGACAGATTCCTACGAGCAGTACTTC	CASSVAPTTDSYEQYF
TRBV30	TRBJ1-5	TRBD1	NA	TGTGCCTGGGGGACAGGGGGCTCGTTGGGCAATCAGCCCCAGCATTTT	CAWGTGGSLGNQPQHF
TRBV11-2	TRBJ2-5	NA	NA	TGTGCCAGCAGCTTAGTTTCAGGCCCCTCACGGGAGACCCAGTACTTC	CASSLVSGPSRETQYF
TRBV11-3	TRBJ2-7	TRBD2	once	TGTGCCAGCAGCTCGTCGGGGGGGGCGCAGAACGAGCAGTACTTC	CASSSSGGAQNEQYF
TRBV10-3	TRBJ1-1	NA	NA	TGTGCCATCACCTCGCGGGGGCAGACGAACACTGAAGCTTTCTTT	CAITSRGQTNTEAFF
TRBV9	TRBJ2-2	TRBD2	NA	TGTGCCAGCACTCATAGCGGGGGGGACACCGGGGAGCTGTTTTTT	CASTHSGGDTGELFF
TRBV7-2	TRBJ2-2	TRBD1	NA	TGTGCCAGCAGAGCCGGGACAGGGAACACCGGGGAGCTGTTTTTT	CASRAGTGNTGELFF
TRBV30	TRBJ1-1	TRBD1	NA	TGTGCCTGGAGTGGGACAGGGAACACTGAAGCTTTCTTT	CAWSGTGNTEAFF
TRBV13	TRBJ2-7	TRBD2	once	TGTGCCAGCAGCACAGCGGGGGGGCTCTACGAGCAGTACTTC	CASSTAGGLYEQYF
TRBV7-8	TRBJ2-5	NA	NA	TGTGCCAGCAGCTCTCATCCAGGGTTAAAAGAGACCCAGTACTTC	CASSSHPGLKETQYF
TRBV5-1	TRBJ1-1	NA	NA	TGCGCCAGCAGCTTGTACTTGAACACTGAAGCTTTCTTT	CASSLYLNTEAFF
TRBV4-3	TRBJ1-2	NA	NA	TGCGCCAGCAGCCAAGTCCAGGGTCTGGATGGCTACACCTTC	CASSQVQGLDGYTF
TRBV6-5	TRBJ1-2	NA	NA	TGTGCCAGCACGATGAAGGGGGTCGGCTACACCTTC	CASTMKGVGYTF
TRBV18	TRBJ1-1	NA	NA	TGTGCCAGCTCACCACCTTTAGGGGATTTAGGTGAAGCTTTCTTT	CASSPPLGDLGEAFF
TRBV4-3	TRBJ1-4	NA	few	TGCGCCAGCAGCCTAGACCGGGGTCTTAATGAAAAACTGTTTTTT	CASSLDRGLNEKLFF
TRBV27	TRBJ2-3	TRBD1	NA	TGTGCCAGCAGCTGGGACAGCCGCACAGATACGCAGTATTTT	CASSWDSRTDTQYF
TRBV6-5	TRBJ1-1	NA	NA	TGTGCCAGCAGTTTGGGTGGGGGGGTGGGTAACACTGAAGCTTTCTTT	CASSLGGGVGNTEAFF
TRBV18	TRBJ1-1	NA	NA	TGTGCCAGCTCACCACGGGGGCAGGACACTGAAGCTTTCTTT	CASSPRGQDTEAFF
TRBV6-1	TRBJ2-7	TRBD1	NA	TGTGCCAGCAGTGAAGACCCCGCCAGGGGGCACTCCTACGAGCAGTACTTC	CASSEDPARGHSYEQYF
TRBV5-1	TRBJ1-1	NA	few	TGCGCCAGCAGCTCCCGCGGGAACACTGAAGCTTTCTTT	CASSSRGNTEAFF
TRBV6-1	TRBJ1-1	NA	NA	TGTGCCAGCAGTGCTACCGGGACATTGAACACTGAAGCTTTCTTT	CASSATGTLNTEAFF
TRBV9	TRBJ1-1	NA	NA	TGTGCCAGCAGCGTTGTTCCAGGGGCCACAGACACTGAAGCTTTCTTT	CASSVVPGATDTEAFF
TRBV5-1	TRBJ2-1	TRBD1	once	TGCGCCAGCAGCTTGGGGCCGGGACAGGGATACAATGAGCAGTTCTTC	CASSLGPGQGYNEQFF
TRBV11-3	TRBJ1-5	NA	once	TGTGCCAGCAGCTTAGACGGGAGCGGGCATCAGCCCCAGCATTTT	CASSLDGSGHQPQHF
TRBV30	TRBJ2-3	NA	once	TGTGCCTGGAAACTCCAGGGCACAGATACGCAGTATTTT	CAWKLQGTDTQYF
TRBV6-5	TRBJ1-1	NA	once	TGTGCCAGCAGTTACTCTCTGGGCCTCATGAACACTGAAGCTTTCTTT	CASSYSLGLMNTEAFF
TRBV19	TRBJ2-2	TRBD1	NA	TGTGCCAGTAGTATAAGGGGGCGCGGAACCGGGGAGCTGTTTTTT	CASSIRGRGTGELFF
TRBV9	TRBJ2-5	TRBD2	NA	TGTGCCAGCAGCGCCAGGGGGCTAGCGGGGGTAGAGACCCAGTACTTC	CASSARGLAGVETQYF
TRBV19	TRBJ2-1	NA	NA	TGTGCCAGTAGTATGGGCAAATCCTACAATGAGCAGTTCTTC	CASSMGKSYNEQFF
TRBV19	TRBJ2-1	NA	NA	TGTGCCAGTAGTTATGTTCAGGTTCAGAACAATGAGCAGTTCTTC	CASSYVQVQNNEQFF
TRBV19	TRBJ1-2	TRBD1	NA	TGTGCCAGTAGTTGGACAGGGACCTATGGCTACACCTTC	CASSWTGTYGYTF
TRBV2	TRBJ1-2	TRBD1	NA	TGTGCCAGCGGGACAGGGCTGTATGGTGACACCTTC	CASGTGLYGDTF
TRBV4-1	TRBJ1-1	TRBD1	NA	TGCGCCAGCAGCCTTCAGGGGGCTAACACTGAAGCTTTCTTT	CASSLQGANTEAFF
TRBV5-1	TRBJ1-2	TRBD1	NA	TGCGCCAGCAGCTTGGAACAGGGGGCGTATGGCTACACCTTC	CASSLEQGAYGYTF
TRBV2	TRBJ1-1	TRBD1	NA	TGTGCCAGCGCTTTGGCCAGGGGGTTCAGTGGCACTGAAGCTTTCTTT	CASALARGFSGTEAFF
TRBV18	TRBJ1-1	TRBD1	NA	TGTGCCAGCTCACCTGGGACAGGGGGGCCCCTTAACACTGAAGCTTTCTTT	CASSPGTGGPLNTEAFF
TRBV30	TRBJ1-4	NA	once	TGTGCCTGGAGTGTAGGTCCCAGGTCAACTAATGAAAAACTGTTTTTT	CAWSVGPRSTNEKLFF
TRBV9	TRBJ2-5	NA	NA	TGTGCCAGCAGCGGCCGGGACACTCAAGAGACCCAGTACTTC	CASSGRDTQETQYF
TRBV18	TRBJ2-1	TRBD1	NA	TGTGCCAGCTCGCCGGGACAGGGGGTTAACAATGAGCAGTTCTTC	CASSPGQGVNNEQFF
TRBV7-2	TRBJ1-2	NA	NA	TGTGCCAGCAGCTTAGTTTCCACACAAAGCGGGCGAGGCTATGGCTACACCTTC	CASSLVSTQSGRGYGYTF
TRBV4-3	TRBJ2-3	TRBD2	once	TGCGCCAGCAGCCAGGGGACTAGCGGGGGGGCAGATACGCAGTATTTT	CASSQGTSGGADTQYF
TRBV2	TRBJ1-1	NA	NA	TGTGCCAGCACCGAGGGCAGAATGAACACTGAAGCTTTCTTT	CASTEGRMNTEAFF
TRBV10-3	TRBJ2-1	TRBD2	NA	TGTGCCATCAGTGATGAGCCGGGAGGTAGGGGTGAGCAGTTCTTC	CAISDEPGGRGEQFF
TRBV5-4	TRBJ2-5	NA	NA	TGTGCCAGCAGCTTGGCCACAGGGATCGAGACCCAGTACTTC	CASSLATGIETQYF
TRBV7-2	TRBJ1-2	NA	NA	TGTGCCAGCAGTGACAGGACTCTCTATGGCTACACCTTC	CASSDRTLYGYTF
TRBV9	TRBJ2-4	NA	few	TGTGCCAGCAGCGTGGGGGCTGATAGCGCCAAAAACATTCAGTACTTC	CASSVGADSAKNIQYF
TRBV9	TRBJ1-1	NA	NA	TGTGCCAGCAGCCGGGAAGGGGGTACTGAAGCTTTCTTT	CASSREGGTEAFF
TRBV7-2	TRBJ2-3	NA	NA	TGTGCCAGCAGCCCCAATCTCGCGATTAACACAGATACGCAGTATTTT	CASSPNLAINTDTQYF
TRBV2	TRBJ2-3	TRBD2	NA	TGTGCCAGCACCTTGCGGCAGCGGGGGGGTATGGATACGCAGTATTTT	CASTLRQRGGMDTQYF
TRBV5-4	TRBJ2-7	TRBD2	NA	TGTGCCAGCAGCGGAAATAGCGGGGGACCCTCCTACGAGCAGTACTTC	CASSGNSGGPSYEQYF
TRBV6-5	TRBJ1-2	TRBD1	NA	TGTGCCCCGCGGCCCCGGGACAGGGAGGGGAATGGCTACACCTTC	CAPRPRDREGNGYTF